Listed below are T cell receptor beta chains from one sample, sequenced in a study of blood T cell repertoires in COVID-19. Clones were sequenced by immunoSEQ multiplex PCR, and TCRdb holds only the in-frame ones, with some missing. The sample consists of approximately 150,000 clones, around 90% of them appearing once. Source material: peripheral blood. Receptors originate from a young man with COVID-19, enrolled during active disease. Each CDR3 is given with its conserved first and last residue. The D gene is left open where the match is weak. A row's size may be missing; if present it is once, few, many or a size class.

size	D	V	J	CDR3	DNA
-	TRBD2	TRBV2	TRBJ2-2	CASSIASGRTGELFF	TGTGCCAGCAGTATTGCTAGCGGGAGGACCGGGGAGCTGTTTTTT
-	-	TRBV21-1	TRBJ1-4	CASSKGRGEKLLF	TGTGCCAGCAGCAAGGGCAGGGGTGAAAAACTGCTTTTT
-	-	TRBV27	TRBJ2-7	CASSLSGQSYEQYF	TGTGCCAGCAGTTTGAGCGGGCAGTCCTACGAGCAGTACTTC
-	TRBD2	TRBV3-1/TRBV3-2	TRBJ2-5	CASSRLAGGPRSQETQYF	TGTGCCAGCAGCCGGTTAGCGGGAGGGCCTCGCAGCCAAGAGACCCAGTACTTC
-	-	TRBV28	TRBJ2-6	CASSAQPGANVLTF	TGTGCCAGCAGTGCACAGCCGGGGGCCAACGTCCTGACTTTC
-	TRBD1	TRBV28	TRBJ1-4	CASSSRPTGWVEKLFF	TGTGCCAGCAGTTCTCGACCGACAGGGTGGGTGGAAAAACTGTTTTTT
-	TRBD1	TRBV9	TRBJ1-1	CASSYRQGGEAFF	TGTGCCAGCAGCTATCGACAGGGAGGTGAAGCTTTCTTT
-	-	TRBV3-1/TRBV3-2	TRBJ2-3	CASSHMSGTDTQYF	TGTGCCAGCAGCCACATGAGTGGCACAGATACGCAGTATTTT
once	TRBD2	TRBV4-3	TRBJ2-1	CASRASTSGRLYNEQFF	TGCGCCAGCAGGGCTTCGACTAGCGGGAGGTTATACAATGAGCAGTTCTTC
-	TRBD2	TRBV9	TRBJ2-2	CASSVATAGVTGELFF	TGTGCCAGCAGCGTAGCTACCGCGGGAGTCACCGGGGAGCTGTTTTTT
-	-	TRBV2	TRBJ2-1	CASTDPSAEQFF	TGTGCCAGCACCGACCCTAGCGCTGAGCAGTTCTTC
-	-	TRBV12-3/TRBV12-4	TRBJ1-4	CASSLAFEKLLF	TGTGCCAGCAGTTTAGCGTTTGAAAAACTGCTTTTT
once	-	TRBV5-1	TRBJ1-2	CAIQGVYGYTF	TGCGCCATCCAGGGCGTCTATGGCTACACCTTC
-	-	TRBV19	TRBJ2-3	CASNRAGRQDTQYF	TGTGCCAGTAATAGGGCGGGAAGACAAGATACGCAGTATTTT
-	-	TRBV11-2	TRBJ1-1	CASRSRGNTEAFF	TGTGCCAGCAGATCCCGGGGGAACACTGAAGCTTTCTTT
-	TRBD1	TRBV28	TRBJ1-2	CASSSTGRHNYGYTF	TGTGCCAGCAGTTCGACAGGGCGCCATAACTATGGCTACACCTTC
-	-	TRBV10-2	TRBJ2-7	CASSEIGLSYEQYF	TGCGCCAGCAGTGAGATTGGGCTTTCCTACGAGCAGTACTTC
once	TRBD1	TRBV15	TRBJ1-1	CATKFDRTGDPEAFF	TGTGCCACCAAGTTTGATAGGACAGGGGATCCTGAAGCTTTCTTT
-	TRBD1	TRBV6-2/TRBV6-3	TRBJ2-7	CASSYETGPYEQYF	TGTGCCAGCAGTTACGAGACAGGGCCCTACGAGCAGTACTTC
-	TRBD2	TRBV15	TRBJ2-4	CATSRDGTSGRNIQYF	TGTGCCACCAGCAGAGATGGTACTAGCGGGAGAAACATTCAGTACTTC
-	TRBD1	TRBV4-3	TRBJ1-1	CASSQYGTGNTEAFF	TGCGCCAGCAGCCAATATGGGACAGGGAACACTGAAGCTTTCTTT
few	TRBD1	TRBV7-3	TRBJ1-1	CASSSLEGGHTEAFF	TGTGCCAGCAGCTCTTTGGAAGGGGGCCACACTGAAGCTTTCTTT
-	-	TRBV6-5	TRBJ1-2	CASRLATGVPYGYTF	TGTGCCAGCAGACTGGCGACAGGAGTCCCTTATGGCTACACCTTC
-	TRBD1	TRBV19	TRBJ2-7	CASRPGQASYEQYF	TGTGCCAGTAGACCCGGACAGGCCTCCTACGAGCAGTACTTC
once	-	TRBV28	TRBJ1-1	CASSLHQVEGYTEAFF	TGTGCCAGCAGTTTACACCAGGTTGAGGGTTACACTGAAGCTTTCTTT
-	TRBD2	TRBV19	TRBJ2-1	CASSTSGRANEQFF	TGTGCCAGTAGTACGAGCGGGAGGGCCAATGAGCAGTTCTTC
-	-	TRBV7-2	TRBJ2-4	CASSLRRGNIQYF	TGTGCCAGCAGCCTACGCAGGGGAAACATTCAGTACTTC
-	TRBD1	TRBV7-6	TRBJ2-7	CASSPRQGPTYEQYF	TGTGCCAGCAGCCCACGACAGGGCCCAACCTACGAGCAGTACTTC
once	TRBD2	TRBV6-6	TRBJ2-2	CASSGLGNTGELFF	TGTGCCAGCAGCGGACTAGGGAACACCGGGGAGCTGTTTTTT
-	TRBD2	TRBV6-6	TRBJ2-7	CASSLTSGSSYEQYF	TGTGCCAGCAGTTTGACTAGCGGGAGCTCCTACGAGCAGTACTTC
-	-	TRBV11-3	TRBJ2-7	CASSLGGSEQYF	TGTGCCAGCAGCTTAGGAGGGTCCGAGCAGTACTTC
-	TRBD1	TRBV28	TRBJ2-7	CASSLTRGTALSYEQYF	TGTGCCAGCAGTTTGACCCGAGGGACAGCCCTCTCCTACGAGCAGTACTTC
-	-	TRBV19	TRBJ2-7	CASSIVGSSYEQYF	TGTGCCAGTAGTATAGTTGGGAGCTCCTACGAGCAGTACTTC
-	TRBD2	TRBV7-2	TRBJ2-5	CASSLSAGGVETQYF	TGTGCCAGCAGCTTATCGGCGGGAGGGGTAGAGACCCAGTACTTC
-	-	TRBV19	TRBJ1-1	CASRRQGLSGNTEAFF	TGTGCCAGCCGAAGGCAGGGCCTATCGGGGAACACTGAAGCTTTCTTT